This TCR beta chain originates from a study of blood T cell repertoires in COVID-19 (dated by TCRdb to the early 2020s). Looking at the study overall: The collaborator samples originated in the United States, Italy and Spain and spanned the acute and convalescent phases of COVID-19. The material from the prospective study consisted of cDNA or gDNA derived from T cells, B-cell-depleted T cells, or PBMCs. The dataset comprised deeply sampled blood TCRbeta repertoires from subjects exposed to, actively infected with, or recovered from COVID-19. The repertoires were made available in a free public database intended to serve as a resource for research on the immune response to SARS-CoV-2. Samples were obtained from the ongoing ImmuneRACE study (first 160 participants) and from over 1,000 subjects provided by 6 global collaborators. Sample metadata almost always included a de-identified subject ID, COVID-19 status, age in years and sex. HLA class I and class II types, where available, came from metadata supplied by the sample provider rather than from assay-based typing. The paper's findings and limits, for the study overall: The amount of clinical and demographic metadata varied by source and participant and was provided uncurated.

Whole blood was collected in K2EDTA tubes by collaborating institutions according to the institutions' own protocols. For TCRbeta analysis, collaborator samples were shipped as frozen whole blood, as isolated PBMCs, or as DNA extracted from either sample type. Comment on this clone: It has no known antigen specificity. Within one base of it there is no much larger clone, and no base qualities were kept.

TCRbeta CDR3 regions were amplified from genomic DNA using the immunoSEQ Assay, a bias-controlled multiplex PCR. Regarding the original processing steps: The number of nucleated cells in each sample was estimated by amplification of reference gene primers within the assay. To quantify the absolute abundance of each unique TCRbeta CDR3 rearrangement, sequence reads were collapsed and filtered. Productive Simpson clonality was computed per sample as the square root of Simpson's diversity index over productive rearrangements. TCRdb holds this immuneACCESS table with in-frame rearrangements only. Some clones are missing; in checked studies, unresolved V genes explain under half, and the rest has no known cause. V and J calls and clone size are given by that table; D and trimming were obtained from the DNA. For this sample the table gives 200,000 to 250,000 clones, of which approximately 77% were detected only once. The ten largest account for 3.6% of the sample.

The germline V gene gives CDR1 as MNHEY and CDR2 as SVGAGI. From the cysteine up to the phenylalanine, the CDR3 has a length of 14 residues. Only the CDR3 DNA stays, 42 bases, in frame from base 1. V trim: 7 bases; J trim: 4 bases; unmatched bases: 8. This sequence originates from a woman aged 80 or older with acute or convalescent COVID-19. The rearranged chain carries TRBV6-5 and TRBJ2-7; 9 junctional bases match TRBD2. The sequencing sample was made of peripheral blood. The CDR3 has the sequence CASTPAGGPYEQYF. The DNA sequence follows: TGTGCCAGCACCCCGGCGGGGGGGCCTTACGAGCAGTACTTC.